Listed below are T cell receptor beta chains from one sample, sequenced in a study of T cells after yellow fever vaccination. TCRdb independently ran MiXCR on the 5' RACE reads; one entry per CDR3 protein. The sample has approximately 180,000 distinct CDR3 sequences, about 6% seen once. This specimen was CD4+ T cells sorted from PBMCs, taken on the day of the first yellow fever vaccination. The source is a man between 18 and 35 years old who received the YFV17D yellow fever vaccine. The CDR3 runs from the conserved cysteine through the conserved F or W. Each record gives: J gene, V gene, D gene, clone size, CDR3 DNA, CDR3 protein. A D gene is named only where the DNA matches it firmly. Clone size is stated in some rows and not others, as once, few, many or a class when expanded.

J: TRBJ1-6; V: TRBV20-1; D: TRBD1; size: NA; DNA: TGCAGTGCTCTCGGACAGGTCAATTCACCCCTCCACTTT; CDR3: CSALGQVNSPLHF
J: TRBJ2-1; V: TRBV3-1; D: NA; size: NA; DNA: TGTGCCAGCAGCCGGGGACCGACCTACAATGAGCAGTTCTTC; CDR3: CASSRGPTYNEQFF
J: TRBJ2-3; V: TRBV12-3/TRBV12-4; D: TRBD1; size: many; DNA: TGTGCCAGCAACATTGGACAGGGCGCAGATACGCAGTATTTT; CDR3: CASNIGQGADTQYF
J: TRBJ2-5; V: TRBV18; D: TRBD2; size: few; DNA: TGTGCCAGCTCACCGACTAGCGATCAAGAGACCCAGTACTTC; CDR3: CASSPTSDQETQYF
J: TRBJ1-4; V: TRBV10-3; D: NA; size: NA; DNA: TGTGCCATCAGTGAGCGGGACACCTCAACTAATGAAAAACTGTTTTTT; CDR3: CAISERDTSTNEKLFF
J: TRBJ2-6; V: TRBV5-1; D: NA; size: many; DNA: TGCGCCAGCAGCTTCTTCGCCACACACAACTCTGGGGCCAACGTCCTGACTTTC; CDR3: CASSFFATHNSGANVLTF
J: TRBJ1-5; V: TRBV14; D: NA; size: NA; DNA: TGTGCCAGCAGCCAAGCTCCGGGGTGGGTGAATCAGCCCCAGCATTTT; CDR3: CASSQAPGWVNQPQHF
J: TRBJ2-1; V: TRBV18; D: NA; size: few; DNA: TGTGCCAGCTCACTGACCTCGGGGCGCGATGAGCAGTTCTTC; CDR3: CASSLTSGRDEQFF
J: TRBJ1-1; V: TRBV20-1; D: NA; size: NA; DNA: TGCAGTGTCCCGTTGGGGACTGAAGCTTTCTTT; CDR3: CSVPLGTEAFF
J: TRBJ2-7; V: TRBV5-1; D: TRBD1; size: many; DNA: TGCGCCAGCAGCTTGGGACAGGGGGGCTACGAGCAGTACTTC; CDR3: CASSLGQGGYEQYF
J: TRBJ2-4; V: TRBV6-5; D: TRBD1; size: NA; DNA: TGTGCCAGCAGTTACGGGACAGGGGTAGACGCCAAAAACATTCAGTACTTC; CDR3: CASSYGTGVDAKNIQYF
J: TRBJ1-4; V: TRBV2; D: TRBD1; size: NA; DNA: TGTGCCAGCAGGGAGACAGGGACTAATGAAAAACTGTTTTTT; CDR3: CASRETGTNEKLFF
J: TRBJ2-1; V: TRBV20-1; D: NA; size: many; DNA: TGCAGTGCTAGTATCCCACCCTCCTACAATGAGCAGTTCTTC; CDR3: CSASIPPSYNEQFF
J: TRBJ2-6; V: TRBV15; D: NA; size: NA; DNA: TGTGCCACCAGCTCAGACCAGTCTGGGGCCAACGTCCTGACTTTC; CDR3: CATSSDQSGANVLTF
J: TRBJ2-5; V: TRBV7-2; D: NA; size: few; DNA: TGTGCCAGCAGCTCGTACCTTCAAGAGACCCAGTACTTC; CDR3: CASSSYLQETQYF
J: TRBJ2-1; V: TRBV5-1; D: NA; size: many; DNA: TGCGCCAGCAGCTTGGTTCCGGCCGGTGAGCAGTTCTTC; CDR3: CASSLVPAGEQFF
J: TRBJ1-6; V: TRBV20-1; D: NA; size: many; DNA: TGCAGTGCCTTACGTATATCGAATTCACCCCTCCACTTT; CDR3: CSALRISNSPLHF
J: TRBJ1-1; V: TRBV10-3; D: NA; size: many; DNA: TGTGCCATCAGTGAGACGGGCTCGGCCACTGAAGCTTTCTTT; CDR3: CAISETGSATEAFF
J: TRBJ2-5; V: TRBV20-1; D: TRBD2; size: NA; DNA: TGCAGTGCCCATAATCGACTAGCGGGGAATCAAGAGACCCAGTACTTC; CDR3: CSAHNRLAGNQETQYF
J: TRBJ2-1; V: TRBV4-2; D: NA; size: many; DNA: TGTGCCAGCAGCCTGCGACTAGGATCCTACAATGAGCAGTTCTTC; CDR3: CASSLRLGSYNEQFF
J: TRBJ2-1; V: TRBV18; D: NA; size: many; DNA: TGTGCCAGCTCACCCTACGGTCTTCACAATGAGCAGTTCTTC; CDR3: CASSPYGLHNEQFF
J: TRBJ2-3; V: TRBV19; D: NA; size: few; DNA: TGTGCCAGTGGATTTGCAATTGGCACAGATACGCAGTATTTT; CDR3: CASGFAIGTDTQYF
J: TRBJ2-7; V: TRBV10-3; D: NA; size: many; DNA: TGTGCCATCAGTGAGAGGAGTGGGACCTACGAGCAGTACTTC; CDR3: CAISERSGTYEQYF
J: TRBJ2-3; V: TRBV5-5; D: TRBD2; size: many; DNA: TGTGCCAGCAGCCTGACCCGGGACTACCTTTACGATACGCAGTATTTT; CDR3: CASSLTRDYLYDTQYF
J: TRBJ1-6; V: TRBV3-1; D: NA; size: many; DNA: TGTGCCAGCAGCCAAATGACGGGTAATTCACCCCTCCACTTT; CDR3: CASSQMTGNSPLHF
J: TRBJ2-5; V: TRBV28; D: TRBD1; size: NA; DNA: TGTGCCGGCAGTTCCTTCGGGACAGGGGTCAAGGAGACCCAGTACTTC; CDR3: CAGSSFGTGVKETQYF
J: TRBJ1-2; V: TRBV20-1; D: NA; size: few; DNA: TGCAGTGCGCCCGAGGCAGGGGCGGCGGGTAACTATGGCTACACCTTC; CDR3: CSAPEAGAAGNYGYTF
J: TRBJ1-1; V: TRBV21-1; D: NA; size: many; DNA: TGTGCCAGCAGAGTTAGTCGTGGTAACGTGAAAGCTTTCTTT; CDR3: CASRVSRGNVKAFF
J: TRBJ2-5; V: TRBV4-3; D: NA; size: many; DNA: TGCGCCAGCAGCCAAGATTTAGCAGGGTCGATCGAGACCCAGTACTTC; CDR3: CASSQDLAGSIETQYF
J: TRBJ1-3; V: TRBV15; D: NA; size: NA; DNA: TGTGCCACCAGCCCCCCGGGCTCTGGAAACACCATATATTTT; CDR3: CATSPPGSGNTIYF
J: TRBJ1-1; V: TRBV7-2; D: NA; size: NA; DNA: TGTGCCAGCGGAGAAAACAGGAACACTGAAGCTTTCTTT; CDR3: CASGENRNTEAFF
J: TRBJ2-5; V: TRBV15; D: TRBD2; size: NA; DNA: TGTGCCACCAGCTCCCGACTAGCGGGGGGGTTGAAGACCCAGTACTTC; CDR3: CATSSRLAGGLKTQYF
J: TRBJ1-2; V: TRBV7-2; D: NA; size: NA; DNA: TGTGCCAGCAGCTTCCAGGACTATGGCTACACCTTC; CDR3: CASSFQDYGYTF
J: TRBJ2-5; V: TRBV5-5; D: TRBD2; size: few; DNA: TGTGCCAGCAGACCGGAGGGGACTAGCGGGGGGCCCTCCGCCCAGTACTTC; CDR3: CASRPEGTSGGPSAQYF
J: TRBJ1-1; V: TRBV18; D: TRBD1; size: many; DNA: TGTGCCAGCTCCCGTATGACAGGGGGCCGTGACACTGAAGCTTTCTTT; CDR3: CASSRMTGGRDTEAFF
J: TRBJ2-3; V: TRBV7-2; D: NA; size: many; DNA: TGTGCCAGCAGCTTAATGGCTAGAACAGATACGCAGTATTTT; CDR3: CASSLMARTDTQYF
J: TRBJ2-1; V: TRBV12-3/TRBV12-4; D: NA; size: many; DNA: TGTGCCAGCAGTCCCCGGGGGGACAGACTGCTCAATGAGCAGTTCTTC; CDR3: CASSPRGDRLLNEQFF
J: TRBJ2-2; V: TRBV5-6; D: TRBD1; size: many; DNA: TGTGCCAGCAGCATATATGGACAGGGTGGCACCGGGGAGCTGTTTTTT; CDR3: CASSIYGQGGTGELFF
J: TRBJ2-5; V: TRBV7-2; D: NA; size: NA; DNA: TGTGCCAGCAGTCGGAAGAGTGGAGAGACCCAGTACTTC; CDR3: CASSRKSGETQYF
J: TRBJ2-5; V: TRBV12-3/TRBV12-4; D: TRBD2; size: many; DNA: TGTGCCAGCAGCCGGACTAGCGGGGATGAGACCCAGTACTTC; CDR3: CASSRTSGDETQYF
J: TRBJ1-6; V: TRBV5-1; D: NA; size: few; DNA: TGCGCCAGCAGCTTGCAGGCTAGGGATAATTCACCCCTCCACTTT; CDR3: CASSLQARDNSPLHF